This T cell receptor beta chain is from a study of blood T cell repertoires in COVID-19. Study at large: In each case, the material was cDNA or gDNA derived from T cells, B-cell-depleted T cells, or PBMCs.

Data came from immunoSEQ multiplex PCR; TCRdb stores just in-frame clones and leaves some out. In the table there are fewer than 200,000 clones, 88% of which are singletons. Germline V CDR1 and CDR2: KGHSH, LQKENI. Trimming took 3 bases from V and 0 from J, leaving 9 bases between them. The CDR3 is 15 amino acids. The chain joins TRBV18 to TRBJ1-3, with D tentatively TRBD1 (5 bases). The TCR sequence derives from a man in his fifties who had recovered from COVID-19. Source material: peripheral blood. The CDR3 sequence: CASSPPTASGNTIYF. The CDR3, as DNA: TGTGCCAGCTCACCTCCGACAGCCTCTGGAAACACCATATATTTT.